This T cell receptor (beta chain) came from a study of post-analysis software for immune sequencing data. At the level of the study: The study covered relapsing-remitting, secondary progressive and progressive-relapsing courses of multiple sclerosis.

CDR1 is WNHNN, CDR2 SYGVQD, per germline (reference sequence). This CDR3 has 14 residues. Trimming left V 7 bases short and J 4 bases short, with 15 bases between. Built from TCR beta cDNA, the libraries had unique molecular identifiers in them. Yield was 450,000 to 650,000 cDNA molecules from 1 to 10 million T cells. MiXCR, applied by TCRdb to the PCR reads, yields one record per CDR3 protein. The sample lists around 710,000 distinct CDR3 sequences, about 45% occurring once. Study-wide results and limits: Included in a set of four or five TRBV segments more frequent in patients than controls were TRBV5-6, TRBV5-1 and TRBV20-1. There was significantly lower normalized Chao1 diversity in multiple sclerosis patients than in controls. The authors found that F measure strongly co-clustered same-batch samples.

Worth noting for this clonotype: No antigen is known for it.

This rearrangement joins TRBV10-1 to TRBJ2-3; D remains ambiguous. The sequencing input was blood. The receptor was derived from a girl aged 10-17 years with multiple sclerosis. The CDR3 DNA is TGCGCCAGCATTGGGCCGATTGAGGCAGATACGCAGTATTTT. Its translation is CASIGPIEADTQYF.